Listed below are T cell receptor beta chains from one sample, sequenced in a study of blood T cell repertoires in COVID-19. The table came from immunoSEQ multiplex PCR; TCRdb's copy has only in-frame clones and leaves some out. This table holds approximately 220,000 clones, 80% to 90% found once. Input material: peripheral blood. These receptors originate from a man between 45 and 60 years old with acute or convalescent COVID-19. Both conserved end residues are part of each CDR3. D genes are given only for firm matches. Some rows have no size entry. The others give once, few or many, or a class for an expanded clone.

size,V,J,D,DNA,CDR3
.,TRBV25-1,TRBJ1-2,.,TGTGCCAGCAGTATACAGGGAATGCAGTCAGGCTACACCTTC,CASSIQGMQSGYTF
.,TRBV18,TRBJ1-4,.,TGTGCCAGCTCACTGGACAGCTTTAATGAAAAACTGTTTTTT,CASSLDSFNEKLFF
.,TRBV19,TRBJ2-1,.,TGTGCCAGTAATGGCCAGGTTGCCCACAATGAGCAGTTCTTC,CASNGQVAHNEQFF
once,TRBV20-1,TRBJ1-3,TRBD1,TGCAGTGCTAGTCCCATAGAGGGACAGGGCTCTGGAAACACCATATATTTT,CSASPIEGQGSGNTIYF
.,TRBV11-2,TRBJ1-5,.,TGTGCCAGCAGCCCTGGACAGTCGTATCAGCCCCAGCATTTT,CASSPGQSYQPQHF
.,TRBV3-1/TRBV3-2,TRBJ2-3,.,TGTGCCAGCAGCCGGCGCACAGATACGCAGTATTTT,CASSRRTDTQYF
.,TRBV11-3,TRBJ2-5,.,TGTGCCAGCAGCCGATCGGACAGCCAAGAGACCCAGTACTTC,CASSRSDSQETQYF
.,TRBV30,TRBJ1-3,.,TGTGCCTGGAGCACCGAGCGCAGGGATGCAGCTGGAAACACCATATATTTT,CAWSTERRDAAGNTIYF
.,TRBV7-7,TRBJ2-1,.,TGTGCCAGCAGCTTAGCGGCAGGGGTCAATGAGCAGTTCTTC,CASSLAAGVNEQFF
once,TRBV11-2,TRBJ2-5,TRBD1,TGTGCCAGCAGCTTAGAGGCAGGGGGCGGATGGGAGACCCAGTACTTC,CASSLEAGGGWETQYF
.,TRBV5-5,TRBJ1-3,TRBD1,TGTGCCAGCAGCCCCCTGGGACAGGGAACTGGAAACACCATATATTTT,CASSPLGQGTGNTIYF
.,TRBV4-2,TRBJ2-3,TRBD2,TGTGCCAGCAGCCAGGGAGTCGGGACTAGCGGCACAGATACGCAGTATTTT,CASSQGVGTSGTDTQYF
.,TRBV5-6,TRBJ1-2,TRBD1,TGTGCCAGCAGCCGGGGGACAGAGGATGGCTACACCTTC,CASSRGTEDGYTF
.,TRBV2,TRBJ1-3,.,TGTGCCAGCAGCCCAGAGCGGGTCTCTGGAAACACCATATATTTT,CASSPERVSGNTIYF
.,TRBV7-9,TRBJ1-1,TRBD1,TGTGCCAGCAGCCGACTAGGACAGGGAAACACTGAAGCTTTCTTT,CASSRLGQGNTEAFF
.,TRBV30,TRBJ2-7,TRBD1,TGTGCCTGGAGTCCCGGGACAGGGCCCTACGAGCAGTACTTC,CAWSPGTGPYEQYF
.,TRBV7-9,TRBJ2-5,.,TGTGCCAGCAGCGCTAGGGGACAAGTAGAGACCCAGTACTTC,CASSARGQVETQYF
.,TRBV29-1,TRBJ1-2,TRBD1,TGCAGCGAGGGACAGAGCCACACCTTC,CSEGQSHTF
.,TRBV6-1,TRBJ2-2,.,TGTGCCAGCAGTGACAGGGTTGGCACCGGGGAGCTGTTTTTT,CASSDRVGTGELFF
medium-sized,TRBV7-6,TRBJ1-6,.,TGTGCCAGCAGCTTAGGGGGGGGTGCAAAAAATTCCCTCCACTTT,CASSLGGGAKNSLHF
.,TRBV7-8,TRBJ1-6,TRBD1,TGTGCCAGCAGCGCAGACAGGGGGAATTCACCCCTCCACTTT,CASSADRGNSPLHF
.,TRBV9,TRBJ2-7,TRBD1,TGTGCCAGCAGCGTAGGGACAGGGGGATTCTACGAGCAGTACTTC,CASSVGTGGFYEQYF